Listed here is a single T cell receptor (beta chain). This clonotype was counted a few times. Its target antigen remains unknown. Base qualities are not provided; no much larger clone lies one nucleotide away. This entry comes from a study of T cells after yellow fever vaccination (dated 2019 in TCRdb). With regard to the full study: Libraries from fractions with low cell numbers were prepared with the SMART-Seq v4 Ultra Low Input RNA kit. Bulk PBMC replicates and cell subsets were isolated from blood drawn at multiple timepoints before and after both primary and secondary immunization. To follow T-cell clones before and after both primary and booster YFV17D yellow fever vaccination, bulk TCR alpha and beta repertoires underwent longitudinal sequencing. Two healthy male donors made up the cohort, one aged 18 to 30 years and the other aged 30 to 40 years. What the work shows at the level of the full study, not this receptor alone: The secondary T-cell response was weaker than the primary response but faster, peaking on day 5 instead of day 15. A small fraction of clonotypes appeared in both the CD4 and CD8 compartments, likely as a result of convergent recombination. Because the study included only a couple of donors, the extent to which the findings can be generalized is limited. Computational filtering was required because FACS-sorted repertoires could contain abundant contaminating clonotypes from the bulk population. Most clones expanded after primary vaccination (around 96% of CD4 and roughly 90% of CD8) were re-detected after the booster, suggesting that broad memory maintenance occurred.

Synthesis of TCR cDNA relied on 5'RACE template switching, a step that introduced a universal primer site along with unique molecular identifiers. Priming of cDNA synthesis was performed from both the TCR alpha and TCR beta constant segments. Library amplification involved two PCR steps, and the second step added sample barcodes and sequencing adapters. Sequencing of the libraries was done on either Illumina HiSeq 2500 (2x100 bp) or NovaSeq (2x150 bp). From the authors' description of their analysis: MIGEC was used to demultiplex reads and collapse the reads into UMI consensus sequences, and MiXCR was used for V(D)J alignment. Clonotypes responding to the vaccine were identified with edgeR on replicate PBMC samples, with the criteria of FDR below 0.01 and a log2 fold change above 5 up to day 15. Bulk clonotypes were assigned CD4 or CD8 identity according to which sequenced CD4 or CD8 repertoire held them at higher abundance. TCRdb took the public reads, trimmed them with fastp at Q25, ran MiXCR for clone calling and kept in-frame beta chains. Entries are consolidated by CDR3 protein sequence, retaining the most common genes and DNA. The V and J calls here are based on TCRdb, not the publication. This sample is represented by a few hundred thousand distinct CDR3 sequences; about 6.6% of them were singletons. The ten largest clones capture about 18% of the sample.

The sample's treatment or condition label is to be understood as: live attenuated yellow fever vaccine strain. At each blood-draw timepoint, two biological replicates of bulk PBMCs were obtained. PBMCs were isolated from peripheral blood using a standard Ficoll-Paque protocol. TriZol was used to extract RNA from bulk PBMCs, from CD4 and CD8 fractions, and from dextramer-positive and dextramer-negative fractions. The sequence derives from a young man who received the YFV17D yellow fever vaccine. The sequencing here drew on PBMCs, taken around 45 days after the first yellow fever vaccination.

The DNA sequence is TGTGCCAGTGGACTAGTGGGAGATTATGAGCAGTTCTTC. Its coded protein is CASGLVGDYEQFF. This sequence uses TRBV7-9 and TRBJ2-1, and 7 junction bases match TRBD2. The germline V gene encodes CDR1 SEHNR and CDR2 FQNEAQ (reference sequence). Ends trimmed: V by 9 bases, J by 8 bases; bases unmatched to a gene: 10. The CDR3 goes from the cysteine to the phenylalanine over 13 residues. The kept DNA is CDR3 alone, 39 bases in frame from the first base.